This paragraph reports one TCR beta chain. Its antigen remains unknown. cDNA came from about 0.51 to 1 ug RNA primed by random hexamers. TCRdb redid the calling of the immunoSEQ multiplex PCR reads with MiXCR, one entry per CDR3 protein. The repertoire includes 85,000 to 120,000 distinct CDR3 sequences, approximately 93% of them detected once, and 0.4% to 0.5% sits in the top ten. The sample belongs to a study of CD8 T cells in Susac syndrome. Study-level points and caveats: TCR sequencing and HLA analysis covered a relatively small number of individuals.

The germline gives CDR1 MNHEY, CDR2 SVGAGI. V shed 6 bases and J shed 5 bases, with 16 bases lying between them. This CDR3 comprises 14 residues. The source material was CD8+ T cells from PBMCs. This sequence originates from a human donor with Susac syndrome. The chain joins TRBV6-5 to TRBJ2-5; the D gene is possibly TRBD2 (6 bases). DNA for the CDR3: TGTGCCAGCAGCCTCCAAAAGGGGAGGGAGACCCAGTACTTC. This encodes CASSLQKGRETQYF.